This entry lists 30 T cell receptor beta chains sequenced from one sample in a study of T cell responses to AZD1222 COVID-19 vaccine. Measured with immunoSEQ multiplex PCR; TCRdb has only the in-frame clones, and not every one. The sample comprises approximately 70,000 clones, around 87% of which are singletons, and 24% rests with the top ten. The sample in question was peripheral blood, obtained on day 0 of AZD1222 vaccination. These receptors all stem from an adult in good health.

Notes on this clone: The junction differs from germline at one of its ends, possibly a read error. The gene calls are TRBV7-7 and TRBJ1-1; no firm D call. Per the germline V gene, CDR1 is SSHAT and CDR2 is FNYEAQ (reference sequence). This CDR3 is built from 13 residues. CDR3 protein: CASSLAETTEAFF. The DNA for the CDR3 is TGTGCTAGCAGCTTAGCTGAGACCACTGAAGCTTTCTTT.

The V gene is TRBV28, the J gene TRBJ2-3; 7 positions match TRBD2. The CDR3 length is 13 residues. The germline V gene has CDR1 MDHEN and CDR2 SYDVKM. V lost 3 bases, J lost 7 bases, and 4 bases stayed unmatched. CDR3 sequence: CASSLSGGNTQYF. The CDR3 DNA reads TGTGCCAGCAGTTTGTCGGGGGGAAATACGCAGTATTTT.

The V call is TRBV9, the J call TRBJ2-3; 11 bases are shared with TRBD2. CDR1 and CDR2 (germline): SGDLS, YYNGEE. The ends lost 10 bases at V and 0 bases at J; junction bases unmatched: 10. The CDR3 runs 16 residues. CDR3 loop: CAPTYRLAGSTDTQYF. For the CDR3, the DNA is TGTGCCCCTACCTACCGACTAGCGGGGAGCACAGATACGCAGTATTTT.

The rearrangement links TRBV5-3 to TRBJ2-3; D tentatively reads TRBD1 or TRBD2 (5 bases each). TRBV5-3 is an ORF, and what it does is uncertain. The CDR3 covers 13 residues. With 3 bases removed from V and 1 base from J, the gap between germline ends came to 6 bases. CDR3 DNA: TGTGCCAGAAGCTCGGGACGCACAGATACGCAGTATTTT. Translating gives CARSSGRTDTQYF.

The chain is built from TRBV5-5 and TRBJ1-5, with D maybe TRBD1 (5 bases). V lost 1 base to trimming and J lost 2 bases, with 10 bases between them. This CDR3 contains 15 residues. Looked up from germline, CDR1 is SGHKS and CDR2 is YYEKEE (reference sequence). In DNA, the CDR3 is TGTGCCAGCAGCTTGATGGGGGAGGGCAATCAGCCCCAGCATTTT. Encoded protein: CASSLMGEGNQPQHF.

J is TRBJ1-6 and V is TRBV18; maybe TRBD1 (6 bases). Deletions cut 3 bases from V and 7 bases from J, with 19 bases between. The CDR3 runs to 17 residues. CDR1 is KGHSH and CDR2 is LQKENI in the germline V gene. CDR3 sequence reads: CASSPSVGGLNNSPLHF. CDR3 nucleotide sequence: TGTGCCAGCTCACCCTCGGTAGGGGGGCTAAACAATTCACCCCTCCACTTT.

This CDR3 is CAWGLLGTPNTGELFF. For the CDR3, the DNA is TGTGCCTGGGGCCTACTAGGGACACCTAACACCGGGGAGCTGTTTTTT. This chain joins TRBV30 and TRBJ2-2; D possibly corresponds to TRBD1 (6 bases). This CDR3 spans 16 amino acids. Germline V gene sequence: CDR1 GTSNPN, CDR2 SVGIG (reference sequence). V was clipped by 5 bases and J by 2 bases, with 18 bases between them. Full variable domain (outside the CDR3, taken from reference TRBV30 and TRBJ2-2): SQTIHQWPATLVQPVGSPLSLECTVEGTSNPNLYWYRQAAGRGLQLLFYSVGIGQISSEVPQNLSASRPQDRQFILSSKKLLLSDSGFYLCAWGLLGTPNTGELFFGEGSRLTVL.

The rearrangement joins TRBV5-1 to TRBJ1-1; TRBD1 matches 10 bases. Trimming cost V 5 bases and J 0 bases; bases outside gene matches: 13. Germline V CDR1 and CDR2: SGHRS, YFSETQ. The CDR3 is 18 amino acids. CDR3 nucleotide sequence: TGCGCCAGCAGTTTGACGAGGGACAGGGGCTTGGTGAACACTGAAGCTTTCTTT. Residues: CASSLTRDRGLVNTEAFF. The variable domain in full, completed from reference TRBV5-1 and TRBJ1-1, reads KAGVTQTPRYLIKTRGQQVTLSCSPISGHRSVSWYQQTPGQGLQFLFEYFSETQRNKGNFPGRFSGRQFSNSRSEMNVSTLELGDSALYLCASSLTRDRGLVNTEAFFGQGTRLTVV.

This clone appeared once. The chain recombines TRBV6-1 with TRBJ1-4, with D uncertain. V lost 7 bases and J lost 5, with 17 bases in between. Germline CDR1 MNHNS, CDR2 SASEGT. The CDR3 has 15 residues. The CDR3 region has the DNA TGTGCCAGCACTCGGTTGGGGTTAGGGAATGAAAAACTGTTTTTT. Amino acids: CASTRLGLGNEKLFF.

A single count supports this clone. The V call is TRBV5-4, the J call TRBJ1-1, with unresolved D. Germline-derived CDR1 and CDR2 are SGHNT and YYREEE (reference sequence). V lost 2 bases, J lost 3 bases, and 11 bases lay in between. CDR3 length: 14 amino acids. The DNA of the CDR3 is TGTGCCAGCAGCTTCTGGAGTTTGGACACTGAAGCTTTCTTT. It codes for CASSFWSLDTEAFF.

This clone occurred once. The chain couples TRBV4-1 to TRBJ2-5; 10 bases agree with TRBD1. Germline V gene sequence: CDR1 MGHRA, CDR2 YSYEKL. Trimming took 0 bases from V and 4 from J; bases not matched to a gene: 5. This CDR3 spans 16 amino acids. The CDR3 here is CASSQEDRGMGETQYF. In DNA, the CDR3 is TGCGCCAGCAGCCAAGAGGACAGGGGGATGGGAGAGACCCAGTACTTC.

The J gene is TRBJ2-1, the V gene TRBV11-2; 12 bases align to TRBD1. The germline CDR1 and CDR2 sequences are SGHAT and FQNNGV. The CDR3 runs 17 residues. V was pared by 3 bases and J by 4 bases, with 7 bases of the junction left unmatched. In DNA form, the CDR3 reads TGTGCCAGCAGCTTCGTATTGGGACAGGGGGCTTACAATGAGCAGTTCTTC. Residues: CASSFVLGQGAYNEQFF.

This CDR3 is CASSLEGGAATDTQYF. CDR3 bases: TGTGCCAGCAGCTTGGAAGGGGGCGCAGCCACAGATACGCAGTATTTT. The rearrangement links TRBV5-8 to TRBJ2-3, with 7 bases that match TRBD1. V lost 0 bases, J lost 2 bases, and 6 bases stayed unmatched. The length of the CDR3 is 16 residues. CDR1 is SGHTS, CDR2 YDEGEE, per germline.

The chain carries TRBV11-1 and TRBJ1-1; 8 positions match TRBD1. Germline V CDR1 and CDR2: SGHAT, FQDESV (reference sequence). The CDR3 is 12 amino acids. Germline trimming cut 3 bases from V and 7 bases from J; bases unmatched to any gene: 1. The CDR3 region has the DNA TGTGCCAGCAGCTTGGACAGGGATGAAGCTTTCTTT. The encoded protein is CASSLDRDEAFF.

This sequence joins TRBV7-9 and TRBJ2-5, with 9 bases matching TRBD2. Germline V CDR1 and CDR2: SEHNR, FQNEAQ (reference sequence). With 5 bases clipped from V and 4 bases from J, the junction kept 8 bases outside the gene matches. The CDR3 runs to 15 residues. In DNA form, the CDR3 reads TGTGCCAGCAGCCTCTGGCGGGGGGGCCCAGAGACCCAGTACTTC. Its protein is CASSLWRGGPETQYF.

This chain joins TRBV7-2 and TRBJ1-2, with a tentative D call TRBD1 (6 bases). Trimming stripped 5 bases from V and 8 bases from J, with 21 bases between. Germline CDR1 reads SGHTA; CDR2 reads FQGNSA. The CDR3 has 15 residues. The CDR3 coding sequence is TGTGCCAGCAGCCTCACGATCGGGACAAATTGGGGCTACACCTTC. Translating it yields CASSLTIGTNWGYTF.

V and J are TRBV6-1 and TRBJ1-2; D call uncertain. CDR1 is MNHNS and CDR2 is SASEGT in the germline V gene. The CDR3 is 15 residues long. Trimming shortened V by 2 bases and J by 2 bases, and 12 bases separated the two germline ends. CDR3: CASSEMWSGNYGYTF. In nucleotides, the CDR3 is TGTGCCAGCAGTGAAATGTGGTCGGGGAACTATGGCTACACCTTC.

This clone was recorded a few times. The chain carries TRBV7-8 and TRBJ2-4; perhaps TRBD2 as D (6 bases). Per germline, CDR1 SGHVS and CDR2 FQNEAQ. The CDR3 has 19 amino acids. Between the trimmed V and J ends, which lost 3 bases and 0 bases, there was a span of 21 bases. CDR3 sequence reads: CASSLSYSRTGLAKNIQYF. Here the CDR3 DNA reads TGTGCCAGCAGCTTGTCTTACTCAAGGACGGGACTAGCCAAAAACATTCAGTACTTC.

This chain links TRBV30 with TRBJ1-1, with TRBD1 matching 9 bases. The CDR3 consists of 15 residues. CDR1 and CDR2 from the germline V gene are GTSNPN and SVGIG (reference sequence). V shed 4 bases and J 0 bases; nucleotides not matched to a gene: 6. The CDR3, as DNA: TGTGCCTGGAACAGGGGGCGAGGCATGAACACTGAAGCTTTCTTT. This sequence encodes CAWNRGRGMNTEAFF.

This chain uses TRBV3-1 (or the pseudogene TRBV3-2) with TRBJ2-7; D is unclear. V was pared by 1 base and J by 4 bases, with 11 bases between. Germline-derived CDR1 and CDR2 are LGHDT and YNNKEL (reference sequence). The CDR3 totals 14 residues. As DNA, the CDR3 is TGTGCCAGCAGCCAAGCTTCCCTTACTTACGAGCAGTACTTC. It encodes CASSQASLTYEQYF.

The rearrangement joins TRBV5-4 to TRBJ2-7; the D call may be TRBD1 or TRBD2 (5 bases each). The CDR3 totals 15 residues. Per germline, CDR1 SGHNT and CDR2 YYREEE (reference sequence). V was trimmed by 4 bases and J by 3 bases, leaving 17 bases between them. This chain's CDR3 is CASSPGRGLSYEQYF. The CDR3 DNA reads as TGTGCCAGCAGCCCGGGAAGGGGTCTCAGCTACGAGCAGTACTTC.

V is TRBV28 and J is TRBJ1-2, with TRBD1 matching over 7 bases. The CDR3 is 16 residues long. With 2 bases clipped from V and 6 bases from J, the junction kept 12 bases outside the gene matches. Germline lookup yields CDR1 MDHEN and CDR2 SYDVKM. The CDR3 sequence is CASSLEAVTGRNGYTF. CDR3 in DNA: TGTGCCAGCAGTTTAGAAGCGGTGACAGGGCGGAATGGCTACACCTTC.

The chain couples TRBV7-2 to TRBJ1-1; D is uncertain. CDR3 size: 14 residues. Germline assignment: CDR1 SGHTA and CDR2 FQGNSA. V was cut by 2 bases and J by 3 bases, with 10 bases left in between. As DNA, the CDR3 is TGTGCCAGCAGCTTACAGGTCGGGGACACTGAAGCTTTCTTT. It translates to CASSLQVGDTEAFF.

This clone was seen a few times. CDR3: CASSWRSAGELFF. CDR3 bases: TGTGCCAGCAGCTGGAGGTCCGCCGGGGAGCTGTTTTTT. The chain has TRBV7-3 and TRBJ2-2; possible D gene TRBD2, 5 bases. This CDR3 region has 13 residues. The ends were cut back, 4 bases at V and 6 bases at J, with 9 bases in the middle. Germline assignment: CDR1 SGHTA and CDR2 FQGTGA.

The genes are TRBV11-2 and TRBJ2-1; 7 bases align to TRBD2. With V trimmed by 6 bases and J by 0 bases, 5 bases remained unmatched. The CDR3 spans 15 residues. Germline V lookup: CDR1 SGHAT, CDR2 FQNNGV. CDR3 sequence reads: CASSPTSTSYNEQFF. The CDR3 region has the DNA TGTGCCAGCAGTCCGACTAGCACCTCCTACAATGAGCAGTTCTTC.

This rearrangement joins TRBV18 to TRBJ2-3; D remains ambiguous. Germline CDR1 KGHSH, CDR2 LQKENI. The V gene lost 6 bases and the J gene lost 0 bases, with 7 bases spanning the gap. The length of the CDR3 is 13 residues. Here the CDR3 reads CASSPGSTDTQYF. The CDR3 bases are TGTGCCAGCTCCCCCGGGAGCACAGATACGCAGTATTTT. Variable domain in full (rest from reference TRBV18 and TRBJ2-3): NAGVMQNPRHLVRRRGQEARLRCSPMKGHSHVYWYRQLPEEGLKFMVYLQKENIIDESGMPKERFSAEFPKEGPSILRIQQVVRGDSAAYFCASSPGSTDTQYFGPGTRLTVL.

V is TRBV6-5 and J is TRBJ2-3; unclear D gene. The V gene lost 2 bases and the J gene lost 4 bases, with 4 bases spanning the gap. The V gene's germline CDR1 is MNHEY and CDR2 SVGAGI. The CDR3 extends over 12 amino acids. The CDR3, as DNA: TGTGCCAGCAGTTACCTCTCAGATACGCAGTATTTT. Encoded protein: CASSYLSDTQYF.

The chain has TRBV2 and TRBJ1-2; 8 bases map to TRBD1. The V and J ends lost 7 bases and 4 bases, in that order; junction bases with no gene match: 2. The CDR3 spans 12 residues. Germline V gene sequence: CDR1 SNHLY, CDR2 FYNNEI. Here the CDR3 DNA reads TGTGCCAGCAAGGGACAGGTCTATGGCTACACCTTC. It encodes CASKGQVYGYTF. Variable domain in full (rest from reference TRBV2 and TRBJ1-2): EPEVTQTPSHQVTQMGQEVILRCVPISNHLYFYWYRQILGQKVEFLVSFYNNEISEKSEIFDDQFSVERPDGSNFTLKIRSTKLEDSAMYFCASKGQVYGYTFGSGTRLTVV.

The CDR3 DNA reads as TGCGCCAGCAGCTTGCAGGGGGAGAGCTATGGCTACACCTTC. It is translated as CASSLQGESYGYTF. The chain employs TRBV5-1 and TRBJ1-2; 7 positions agree with TRBD1. CDR1 is SGHRS and CDR2 is YFSETQ in the germline V gene. This CDR3 contains 14 residues. J gave up 4 bases and V 1 base, and 4 bases lay outside the gene matches.

The CDR3 protein is CARGSRRGNTIYF. The CDR3 DNA follows: TGTGCCCGGGGCTCCCGGCGCGGAAACACCATATATTTT. V and J are TRBV7-9 and TRBJ1-3, with D possibly being TRBD1 (5 bases). Between the trimmed V and J ends, which lost 11 bases and 4 bases, there was a span of 15 bases. This CDR3 has 13 amino acids. Germline V gene lookup returns CDR1 SEHNR and CDR2 FQNEAQ (reference sequence).